The 6 T cell receptor beta chains reported below all come from one sample, sequenced in a study of blood T cell repertoires in COVID-19. The method was immunoSEQ multiplex PCR; TCRdb's version includes in-frame clones alone and lacks a portion of them. The sample lists more than 85,000 clones, roughly 85% seen once, with 15% to 20% in the top ten. Sequenced material: peripheral blood. Receptor source: a woman in her fifties or sixties with acute or convalescent COVID-19.

The V gene is TRBV2, the J gene TRBJ1-2; D is undetermined. Trimming left V 5 bases short and J 5 bases short, with 9 bases between. The CDR3 loop spans 12 amino acids. CDR1 is SNHLY, CDR2 FYNNEI, per germline. DNA for the CDR3: TGTGCCAGCAGTACTATACTTTATGGCTACACCTTC. Encoded protein: CASSTILYGYTF.

A single count supports this clone. V is TRBV5-1 and J is TRBJ2-7; 7 bases are a match to TRBD2. Germline-derived CDR1 and CDR2 are SGHRS and YFSETQ. This CDR3 region has 14 residues. V shed 6 bases and J 5 bases; nucleotides not matched to a gene: 11. CDR3 residues: CASTQNGRLNEQYF. CDR3 in DNA: TGCGCCAGCACCCAAAACGGGAGGCTCAACGAGCAGTACTTC.

The chain combines TRBV3-1 (or the pseudogene TRBV3-2) with TRBJ1-6; no clear D gene. Trimming cost V 1 base and J 11 bases, with 6 bases left between them. The CDR3 is 12 residues long. CDR1 is LGHDT, CDR2 YNNKEL, per germline (reference sequence). Here the CDR3 DNA reads TGTGCCAGCAGCCAAGCTCGGGCACCCCTCCACTTT. Translation: CASSQARAPLHF.

The chain links TRBV7-2 to TRBJ1-6, with D unresolved. The CDR3 length is 17 residues. The germline V gene encodes CDR1 SGHTA and CDR2 FQGNSA. The germline V and J ends were trimmed by 1 base and 0 bases, with 10 bases remaining between them. The CDR3 loop is CASSLEVASSYNSPLHF. The CDR3 nucleotides are TGTGCCAGCAGCTTAGAAGTTGCCAGCTCCTATAATTCACCCCTCCACTTT.

This clone was picked up a small number of times. The chain joins TRBV6-2 or TRBV6-3 to TRBJ2-7; D unclear. The CDR3 length is 12 residues. Trimming left V 2 bases short and J 3 bases short, with 5 bases between. Germline CDR1 reads MNHEY; CDR2 reads SVGEGT. The CDR3 region is CASSYLIYEQYF. The CDR3 bases are TGTGCCAGCAGTTACCTTATCTACGAGCAGTACTTC.

This chain joins TRBV28 and TRBJ2-7; 7 nucleotides agree with TRBD2. V shed 7 bases, J shed 3 bases, and the junction held 15 bases outside the gene matches. Germline CDR1 reads MDHEN; CDR2 reads SYDVKM. CDR3 length equals 16 residues. This CDR3 reads CASTYQGRGSFYEQYF. For the CDR3, the DNA is TGTGCCAGCACCTATCAGGGTCGCGGGAGTTTCTACGAGCAGTACTTC.